This T cell receptor (beta chain) was found in a study of OX40 agonist ivuxolimab in advanced cancers. The table came from immunoSEQ multiplex PCR; TCRdb's copy has only in-frame clones and leaves some out. The sample records tens of thousands of clones, more than 85% being singletons. The clonotype was recovered from an adult with an advanced solid tumor such as melanoma, head and neck, liver or kidney cancer. The starting material was CD4+ or CD8+ T cells sorted from blood, obtained in a trial of the OX40 agonist ivuxolimab.

This chain's CDR3 is CASSLFPSGGLYEQYF. The CDR3 DNA reads TGTGCCAGCAGCTTATTTCCTAGCGGGGGTCTCTACGAGCAGTACTTC. The gene calls are TRBV7-2 and TRBJ2-7; 10 nucleotides align to TRBD2. CDR3 length: 16 amino acids. V shed 2 bases and J 3 bases; nucleotides not matched to a gene: 7. The germline gives CDR1 SGHTA, CDR2 FQGNSA.